These 26 T cell receptor beta chains were all obtained from the same sample, sequenced in a study of CD8 T cells in ankylosing spondylitis. TCRdb fed the 5' RACE reads into MiXCR, producing one record per CDR3 protein. The sample lists over 95,000 distinct CDR3 sequences, almost 8.5% occurring once. Sequencing was performed on blood, either unsorted or a sorted T cell fraction (not recorded which). The receptor set was obtained from a male donor with ankylosing spondylitis or in good health (not recorded which).

This clonotype was picked up many times. The V and J genes are TRBV29-1 and TRBJ2-1, with D possibly matching TRBD2 (5 bases). The CDR3 spans 15 residues. The V gene's germline CDR1 is SQVTM and CDR2 ANQGSEA. V dropped 4 bases and J dropped 0 bases, with 13 bases sitting between them. CDR3 DNA sequence: TGCAGCGTTGTTCGAGGGTTGGACTCCTACAATGAGCAGTTCTTC. Protein: CSVVRGLDSYNEQFF.

For the CDR3, the DNA is TGTGCCAGCAGTGCTGCAGAGACCCAGTACTTC. It is translated as CASSAAETQYF. V usage is TRBV6-2 or TRBV6-3 and J usage is TRBJ2-5; D is unresolved. This CDR3 is 11 amino acids long. Germline CDR1 MNHEY, CDR2 SVGEGT. V lost 5 bases and J lost 4, with 5 bases in between.

This clonotype was picked up many times. The chain links TRBV5-5 to TRBJ1-2, with 10 bases lining up with TRBD1. The CDR3 runs 14 residues. Germline V gene lookup returns CDR1 SGHKS and CDR2 YYEKEE (reference sequence). Losses at the gene ends were 4 bases for V and 7 bases for J; bases not matched to a gene: 7. DNA for the CDR3: TGTGCCAGCAGCATCGGACAGGGGGATCTTGGCTACACCTTC. The encoded protein is CASSIGQGDLGYTF.

Many counts were recorded for this clonotype. The chain couples TRBV7-2 to TRBJ1-2; D is undetermined. The germline V gene has CDR1 SGHTA and CDR2 FQGNSA. The V gene lost 1 base and the J gene lost 4 bases, with 10 bases spanning the gap. The CDR3 is 14 amino acids. CDR3 nucleotide sequence: TGTGCCAGCAGCTTAGTGGGCGGAATCTATGGCTACACCTTC. Translation: CASSLVGGIYGYTF. The full variable domain, its missing parts supplied by reference TRBV7-2 and TRBJ1-2, is GAGVSQSPSNKVTEKGKDVELRCDPISGHTALYWYRQSLGQGLEFLIYFQGNSAPDKSGLPSDRFSAERTGGSVSTLTIQRTQQEDSAVYLCASSLVGGIYGYTFGSGTRLTVV.

The table lists this clonotype with many counts. V is TRBV20-1 and J is TRBJ2-1; 9 bases map to TRBD2. The CDR3 sequence is 17 residues long. Germline CDR1 and CDR2: DFQATT and SNEGSKA (reference sequence). Unmatched junction bases numbered 9, after V lost 0 bases and J lost 3 bases. The CDR3 nucleotides are TGCAGTGCTAGAGATCCCAACCTAGCGGGGCGCTACAATGAGCAGTTCTTC. This codes for CSARDPNLAGRYNEQFF.

This clonotype was seen repeatedly, ten times or more. The rearrangement links TRBV7-2 to TRBJ2-5; D might be TRBD1 (8 bases). There are 15 residues in the CDR3. Germline CDR1 reads SGHTA; CDR2 reads FQGNSA. Deletions cut 5 bases from V and 6 bases from J, with 19 bases between. The CDR3 region is CASSQGAGREQTQYF. CDR3 nucleotide sequence: TGTGCCAGCAGCCAGGGGGCGGGGCGGGAGCAGACCCAGTACTTC.

In this sample, this clonotype turned up many times. The chain joins TRBV24-1 to TRBJ2-1; TRBD2 is a possible D gene (5 bases). V lost 2 bases, J lost 4 bases, and 5 bases lay in between. The length of the CDR3 is 13 residues. Germline V CDR1 and CDR2: KGHDR, SFDVKD. CDR3 sequence (DNA): TGTGCCACCAGTGATTCGGGATACAATGAGCAGTTCTTC. Translation gives CATSDSGYNEQFF.

Many counts were recorded for this clonotype. The rearrangement uses TRBV7-2 and TRBJ2-7; 7 bases match TRBD2. V lost 2 bases, J lost 3 bases, and 7 bases stayed unmatched. The CDR3 totals 15 residues. CDR1 is SGHTA, CDR2 FQGNSA, per germline. CDR3 DNA: TGTGCCAGCAGCTTAACGGCGGGAGTCAACTACGAGCAGTACTTC. Translation gives CASSLTAGVNYEQYF.

This clonotype was recorded at least ten times. The CDR3 nucleotides read TGCAGTGCTAGCGAGTACGGAAACACCATATATTTT. Translating it yields CSASEYGNTIYF. The chain carries TRBV20-1 and TRBJ1-3; D ambiguous. The V end lost 3 bases, the J end lost 4 bases, and 7 bases lay between the germline ends. The CDR3 is 12 residues long. Germline V CDR1 and CDR2: DFQATT, SNEGSKA (reference sequence).

Of note for this clonotype: Being one base from a much bigger clone, this may be a read error. V gene TRBV11-3 combines with J gene TRBJ2-1; TRBD2 matches 8 bases. The V gene's germline CDR1 is SGHNT and CDR2 YENEEA. V was pared by 5 bases and J by 3 bases, with 12 bases of the junction left unmatched. This CDR3 spans 17 amino acids. The CDR3 DNA follows: TGTGCCAGCAGCAAGGGGGAGCGGGAGAGGGACTACAATGAGCAGTTCTTC. Translation: CASSKGERERDYNEQFF.

V gene TRBV5-1 combines with J gene TRBJ2-2; D gene ambiguous. Trimming took off 5 bases at V and 5 bases at J, with 10 bases between the two ends. Germline V gives CDR1 SGHRS, CDR2 YFSETQ. The CDR3 is made up of 13 amino acids. The CDR3 DNA follows: TGCGCCAGCAGTGGTGTATCGACCGGGGAGCTGTTTTTT. It codes for CASSGVSTGELFF.

This clonotype was seen repeatedly, ten times or more. The germline gene is not matched at one end of the junction; a read error may be the cause. The chain combines TRBV20-1 with TRBJ2-1; no reliable D call. CDR1 is DFQATT, CDR2 SNEGSKA, per germline (reference sequence). CDR3 length: 11 amino acids. CDR3 region: CSASLTGPRIF. The CDR3 DNA follows: TGCAGTGCTAGCCTTACCGGGCCGCGCATCTTC.

This clonotype was seen ten or more times. The chain recombines TRBV10-3 with TRBJ2-2, with 12 bases that match TRBD2. Trimming cost V 7 bases and J 4 bases; bases outside gene matches: 7. This CDR3 is built from 16 residues. CDR1 is ENHRY, CDR2 SYGVKD, per germline. CDR3 amino acids: CAIKQGLAGGTGELFF. CDR3 coding DNA: TGTGCCATCAAACAGGGACTAGCGGGTGGCACCGGGGAGCTGTTTTTT.

This clonotype was observed many times. The chain couples TRBV3-1 to TRBJ2-1; D gene unclear. Looked up from germline, CDR1 is LGHDT and CDR2 is YNNKEL (reference sequence). This CDR3 is 15 amino acids long. Deletions cut 0 bases from V and 0 bases from J, with 6 bases between. This chain's CDR3 is CASSQEPFSYNEQFF. CDR3 nucleotides: TGTGCCAGCAGCCAAGAGCCTTTCTCCTACAATGAGCAGTTCTTC.

This clonotype was detected ten times or more. This chain links TRBV4-2 with TRBJ2-1; no firm D call. Germline-derived CDR1 and CDR2 are LGHNA and YNFKEQ. Trimming took off 4 bases at V and 5 bases at J, with 12 bases between the two ends. This CDR3 contains 14 residues. CDR3: CASSPRLQDNEQFF. CDR3 bases: TGTGCCAGCAGCCCTAGGCTTCAAGACAATGAGCAGTTCTTC.

In this sample, this clonotype turned up a few times. The rearrangement links TRBV6-2 or TRBV6-3 to TRBJ2-1, with D perhaps matching TRBD2 (5 bases). Germline V gives CDR1 MNHEY, CDR2 SVGEGT. The CDR3 has 13 amino acids. V lost 6 bases and J lost 4, with 10 bases in between. CDR3 nucleotides: TGTGCCAGCAGGGATACTAGTTACAATGAGCAGTTCTTC. It encodes CASRDTSYNEQFF.

The table lists this clonotype with many counts. The V call is TRBV18, the J call TRBJ2-5; possibly TRBD2 for D (6 bases). From germline, CDR1 is KGHSH and CDR2 LQKENI. This CDR3 contains 16 residues. V was clipped by 0 bases and J by 3 bases, with 14 bases between them. The chain's CDR3 is CASSPPGSLGEETQYF. The CDR3 DNA reads TGTGCCAGCTCACCACCCGGGAGTTTGGGCGAAGAGACCCAGTACTTC. Variable domain in full (rest from reference TRBV18 and TRBJ2-5): NAGVMQNPRHLVRRRGQEARLRCSPMKGHSHVYWYRQLPEEGLKFMVYLQKENIIDESGMPKERFSAEFPKEGPSILRIQQVVRGDSAAYFCASSPPGSLGEETQYFGPGTRLLVL.

This clonotype was counted ten times or more. The chain joins TRBV29-1 to TRBJ1-1, with D maybe TRBD1 (6 bases). The CDR3 is 13 amino acids. Trimming took off 4 bases at V and 4 bases at J, with 13 bases between the two ends. The germline V gene has CDR1 SQVTM and CDR2 ANQGSEA. CDR3 DNA: TGCAGCGTTGCAAGGCAAGGGGGCACTGAAGCTTTCTTT. Translation gives CSVARQGGTEAFF.

This clonotype was counted ten times or more. This chain joins TRBV11-2 and TRBJ2-2; 8 positions agree with TRBD1. V gave up 8 bases and J gave up 6 bases; unmatched junction bases: 14. Germline CDR1 and CDR2: SGHAT and FQNNGV. This CDR3 spans 16 amino acids. In DNA form, the CDR3 reads TGTGCCAGCGGGGACAGGATGCGGGCCGAAGCCGGGGAGCTGTTTTTT. This gives the protein CASGDRMRAEAGELFF.

This clonotype was observed at least ten times. The chain is built from TRBV29-1 and TRBJ2-6; TRBD2 matches at 7 bases. With 3 bases clipped from V and 2 bases from J, the junction kept 4 bases outside the gene matches. CDR3 length: 15 amino acids. Germline values: CDR1 SQVTM, CDR2 ANQGSEA. The CDR3 sequence is CSVDLGRAGANVLTF. CDR3 coding DNA: TGCAGCGTTGACCTGGGGAGGGCTGGGGCCAACGTCCTGACTTTC.

This clonotype was picked up many times. This sequence joins TRBV7-2 and TRBJ2-3; D ambiguous. CDR1 is SGHTA, CDR2 FQGNSA, per germline. The CDR3 has 14 residues. Trimming left V 7 bases short and J 0 bases short, with 11 bases between. CDR3 coding DNA: TGTGCCAGCATGCTTTATCCTAGCACAGATACGCAGTATTTT. Its protein product is CASMLYPSTDTQYF.

This clonotype was seen ten or more times. The rearrangement joins TRBV14 to TRBJ1-6; D gene ambiguous. The CDR3 consists of 14 residues. Trimming removed 4 bases from V and 7 bases from J, with 11 bases in between. CDR1 SGHDN and CDR2 FVKESK come from the germline V gene. CDR3 protein: CASSLIGGNSPLHF. For the CDR3, the DNA is TGTGCCAGCAGCCTCATTGGAGGAAATTCACCCCTCCACTTT.

This clonotype has ten or more counts. The V call is TRBV7-2, the J call TRBJ1-5; a weak D match, TRBD1 (5 bases). Germline V CDR1 and CDR2: SGHTA, FQGNSA. V was trimmed by 5 bases and J by 4 bases, leaving 15 bases between them. CDR3 length: 15 amino acids. As DNA, the CDR3 is TGTGCCAGCAGCCCCTCGGCAGGGCCTAATCAGCCCCAGCATTTT. Protein product: CASSPSAGPNQPQHF.

This clonotype has a count of ten or more. The chain recombines TRBV29-1 with TRBJ1-1; 7 bases fit TRBD1. CDR3 length: 12 residues. Germline assignment: CDR1 SQVTM and CDR2 ANQGSEA. V was clipped by 3 bases and J by 7 bases; unmatched bases: 5. The CDR3 coding sequence is TGCAGCGTTGATGGGACAGACCATGAAGCTTTCTTT. Protein product: CSVDGTDHEAFF.

In its sample, this clonotype was seen many times. The V call is TRBV10-3, the J call TRBJ2-7; no clear D. This CDR3 comprises 12 residues. Germline values: CDR1 ENHRY, CDR2 SYGVKD. Trimming took 6 bases from V and 0 from J, leaving 6 bases between them. CDR3 region: CAISALSYEQYF. The CDR3, as DNA: TGTGCCATCAGCGCGCTCTCCTACGAGCAGTACTTC.

As to this clonotype: Being one base from a much bigger clone, this may be a read error. This rearrangement joins TRBV3-1 to TRBJ2-5, with 8 nucleotides matching TRBD2. Germline loops: CDR1 LGHDT, CDR2 YNNKEL (reference sequence). The CDR3 totals 17 residues. In DNA form, the CDR3 reads TGTGCCACCAGCCGCGGCCGGGCAGCGGGAGACGAAGAGACCCAGTACTTC. Its protein is CATSRGRAAGDEETQYF.